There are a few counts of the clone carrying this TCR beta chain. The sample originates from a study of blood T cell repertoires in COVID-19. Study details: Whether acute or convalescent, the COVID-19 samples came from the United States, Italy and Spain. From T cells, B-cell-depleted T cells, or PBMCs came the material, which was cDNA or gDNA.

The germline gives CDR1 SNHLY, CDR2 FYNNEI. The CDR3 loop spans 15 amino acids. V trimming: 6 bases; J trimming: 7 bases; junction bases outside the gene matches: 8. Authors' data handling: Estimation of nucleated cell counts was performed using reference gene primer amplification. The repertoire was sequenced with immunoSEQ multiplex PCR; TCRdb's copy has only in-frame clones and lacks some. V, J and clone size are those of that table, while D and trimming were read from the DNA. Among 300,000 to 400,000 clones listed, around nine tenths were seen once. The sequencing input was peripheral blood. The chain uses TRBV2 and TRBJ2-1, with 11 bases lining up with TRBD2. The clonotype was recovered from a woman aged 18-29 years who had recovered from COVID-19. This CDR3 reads CASRVTSGSNNEQFF. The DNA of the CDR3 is TGTGCCAGCAGGGTTACTAGCGGGAGTAATAATGAGCAGTTCTTC.